This T cell receptor beta chain was captured in a study of blood T cell repertoires in COVID-19. The CDR3 extends over 18 amino acids. Germline assignment: CDR1 SGHAT and CDR2 FQNNGV. V lost 0 bases, J lost 1 base, and 17 bases lay in between. Enrolled during active infection, Seattle patients were then followed longitudinally. In the original workflow: Reference gene primer amplification in the assay estimated nucleated cell counts. The table came from immunoSEQ multiplex PCR; TCRdb's copy has only in-frame clones and leaves some out. V, J and clone size were drawn from that table, and D and trimming were deduced from the DNA. The table has about 300,000 clones, about four fifths seen once.

This TCR came from a human donor with COVID-19, enrolled during active disease. The donor label of this sample is uncertain. The source material was peripheral blood. The V and J genes are TRBV11-2 and TRBJ2-3; possible D gene TRBD2, 5 bases. CDR3 in amino acids: CASSLDRVASSGTDTQYF. The CDR3 DNA reads as TGTGCCAGCAGCTTAGATCGGGTGGCTAGCAGCGGCACAGATACGCAGTATTTT.